This passage covers 26 T cell receptor beta chains from one sample sequenced in a study of blood T cell repertoires in COVID-19. The data were produced by immunoSEQ multiplex PCR, yet TCRdb's version contains in-frame clones alone and is incomplete. Found here are some 260,000 clones, about 87% of them singletons; the top ten hold 10% to 13%. Sequenced: peripheral blood. These receptors all come from a woman aged 65 to 85 with COVID-19, enrolled during active disease.

The chain uses TRBV11-3 and TRBJ2-1, with TRBD1 matching 7 bases. Looked up from germline, CDR1 is SGHNT and CDR2 is YENEEA. The CDR3 consists of 14 residues. Trimming took 2 bases from V and 9 from J; bases not matched to a gene: 7. CDR3 DNA sequence: TGTGCCAGCAGCTTATTAGGGACAGTGCGTGAGCAGTTCTTC. Amino acids: CASSLLGTVREQFF.

The chain employs TRBV27 and TRBJ1-5, with TRBD1 identical over 9 bases. Germline CDR1 MNHEY, CDR2 SMNVEV (reference sequence). There are 21 residues in the CDR3. The V segment lost 5 bases and the J segment 0 bases; nucleotides outside the gene matches: 20. CDR3: CASSQWTGEVCWRYSNQPQHF. The CDR3 DNA is TGTGCCAGCAGTCAATGGACAGGGGAGGTTTGTTGGCGATATAGCAATCAGCCCCAGCATTTT.

The V and J genes are TRBV2 and TRBJ2-1; 13 bases align to TRBD2. Germline V gene lookup returns CDR1 SNHLY and CDR2 FYNNEI. This CDR3 has 15 residues. V shed 1 base, J shed 8 bases, and the junction held 2 bases outside the gene matches. CDR3 bases: TGTGCCAGCAGTGAAGACGGACTAGCGGGAGATGAGCAGTTCTTC. Translation: CASSEDGLAGDEQFF.

This chain links TRBV10-3 with TRBJ1-1, with 7 bases fitting TRBD1. V was pared by 6 bases and J by 6 bases, with 13 bases of the junction left unmatched. Per germline, CDR1 ENHRY and CDR2 SYGVKD. This CDR3 is built from 15 residues. CDR3 DNA sequence: TGTGCCATCAGAGAAAAAACAGGGGCAGGCTCTGAAGCTTTCTTT. Translation gives CAIREKTGAGSEAFF.

The gene calls are TRBV19 and TRBJ2-1; D gene ambiguous. The V end was cut by 3 bases, the J end by 6 bases, with 12 bases between. Per germline, CDR1 LNHDA and CDR2 SQIVND (reference sequence). The CDR3 extends over 14 amino acids. In nucleotides, the CDR3 is TGTGCCAGTAGTATTTCCCCCGCGGCCAATGAGCAGTTCTTC. Its translation: CASSISPAANEQFF.

In this sample, this clone turned up once. The rearrangement joins TRBV2 to TRBJ2-3; a weak D match, TRBD2 (5 bases). CDR1 and CDR2 from the germline V gene are SNHLY and FYNNEI. Trimming shortened V by 6 bases and J by 10 bases, and 17 bases separated the two germline ends. The length of the CDR3 is 13 residues. In nucleotides, the CDR3 is TGTGCCAGCAGAGGACTGGGTCGGCAGGCGCAGTATTTT. Amino acid sequence: CASRGLGRQAQYF.

This chain links TRBV14 with TRBJ2-1; TRBD1 matches at 9 bases. This CDR3 region has 15 residues. CDR1 and CDR2 (germline): SGHDN, FVKESK. J lost 0 bases, V lost 4 bases, and 1 base had no gene match. Written as DNA, the CDR3 is TGTGCCAGCAGCCCGGACAGGGGCTCCTACAATGAGCAGTTCTTC. It encodes CASSPDRGSYNEQFF.

V usage is TRBV6-2 or TRBV6-3 and J usage is TRBJ2-7, with D hard to call. V lost 0 bases to trimming and J lost 5 bases, with 11 bases between them. Germline CDR1 reads MNHEY; CDR2 reads SVGEGT. The CDR3 runs 14 residues. The CDR3 DNA follows: TGTGCCAGCAGTTACTCGACTGCGATCAACGAGCAGTACTTC. This gives the protein CASSYSTAINEQYF.

The chain combines TRBV5-1 with TRBJ1-2; D unclear. The V gene lost 5 bases and the J gene lost 4 bases, with 18 bases spanning the gap. Per the germline V gene, CDR1 is SGHRS and CDR2 is YFSETQ. The CDR3 runs 15 residues. CDR3 amino acids: CASSFEDGLFYGYTF. The CDR3 DNA sequence: TGCGCCAGCAGTTTCGAGGATGGCCTTTTCTATGGCTACACCTTC.

The count of this clone is one. The CDR3 is CASSRTVNTGELFF. DNA for the CDR3: TGTGCCAGCAGTAGGACAGTGAACACCGGGGAGCTGTTTTTT. The rearrangement joins TRBV6-4 to TRBJ2-2; possibly TRBD1 for D (6 bases). The CDR3 has 14 residues. Germline lookup yields CDR1 MRHNA and CDR2 SNTAGT. The V gene lost 5 bases and the J gene lost 1 base, with 8 bases spanning the gap.

The chain combines TRBV19 with TRBJ2-1; 11 bases line up with TRBD2. Germline V gene data show CDR1 as LNHDA and CDR2 as SQIVND (reference sequence). V was pared by 3 bases and J by 9 bases, with 16 bases of the junction left unmatched. There are 18 residues in the CDR3. The CDR3 sequence: CASSMSHGGLAGGGEQFF. The CDR3 coding sequence is TGTGCCAGTAGTATGTCCCATGGGGGGCTAGCGGGAGGAGGTGAGCAGTTCTTC.

This chain links TRBV29-1 with TRBJ2-7; D may be TRBD1 (6 bases). This CDR3 spans 13 amino acids. Trimming left V 7 bases short and J 0 bases short, with 13 bases between. Germline assignment: CDR1 SQVTM and CDR2 ANQGSEA. The chain's CDR3 is CSGGKDSSYEQYF. DNA for the CDR3: TGCAGCGGGGGGAAGGACAGCTCCTACGAGCAGTACTTC.

A note on this clone: The sample holds other DNA sequences that translate to the same CDR3. The genes are TRBV29-1 and TRBJ1-5, with TRBD1 matching 7 bases. CDR3 length: 12 amino acids. V lost 4 bases to trimming and J lost 7 bases; unmatched junction nucleotides: 4. Per germline, CDR1 SQVTM and CDR2 ANQGSEA. For the CDR3, the DNA is TGCAGCGTTGGACAGGGTGACCAGCCCCAGCATTTT. Its protein is CSVGQGDQPQHF.

The chain couples TRBV6-5 to TRBJ2-5, with a tentative D call TRBD1 (6 bases). The germline V gene encodes CDR1 MNHEY and CDR2 SVGAGI. V was pared by 8 bases and J by 4 bases, with 17 bases between. The CDR3 runs to 14 residues. DNA for the CDR3: TGTGCCAGCCGGACAGATCCTTGGGGAGAGACCCAGTACTTC. Translation: CASRTDPWGETQYF.

The chain is built from TRBV30 and TRBJ1-5; TRBD1 aligns across 10 bases. CDR3 size: 15 residues. V lost 2 bases and J lost 7; bases outside the gene matches: 8. Germline values: CDR1 GTSNPN, CDR2 SVGIG (reference sequence). As DNA, the CDR3 is TGTGCCTGGAGTCCCCCCGGGACAGGGGTCCAGCCCCAGCATTTT. Translating gives CAWSPPGTGVQPQHF. Supplemented by reference TRBV30 and TRBJ1-5, the full variable domain reads SQTIHQWPATLVQPVGSPLSLECTVEGTSNPNLYWYRQAAGRGLQLLFYSVGIGQISSEVPQNLSASRPQDRQFILSSKKLLLSDSGFYLCAWSPPGTGVQPQHFGDGTRLSIL.

This clone was observed a few times. The rearrangement joins TRBV6-2 or TRBV6-3 to TRBJ2-2; D is possibly TRBD2 (5 bases). CDR3 length: 17 amino acids. Germline-derived CDR1 and CDR2 are MNHEY and SVGEGT. Trimming left V 4 bases short and J 3 bases short, with 18 bases between. Here the CDR3 reads CASSSPSRARDTGELFF. The DNA of the CDR3 is TGTGCCAGCAGTTCCCCCTCTCGGGCGCGGGACACCGGGGAGCTGTTTTTT.

This chain links TRBV6-2 or TRBV6-3 with TRBJ1-4; weak D call: TRBD1 (5 bases). Germline V CDR1 and CDR2: MNHEY, SVGEGT. Between the trimmed V and J ends, which lost 5 bases and 7 bases, there was a span of 14 bases. The CDR3 has 14 amino acids. The CDR3 DNA is TGTGCCAGCAGTAGGGGAACGACGGGTGAAAAACTGTTTTTT. Translation gives CASSRGTTGEKLFF.

V gene TRBV5-5 combines with J gene TRBJ1-2; TRBD1 agrees at 9 bases. The germline CDR1 and CDR2 sequences are SGHKS and YYEKEE (reference sequence). The V gene end was trimmed by 4 bases and the J gene end by 7 bases; junction bases not matched to a gene: 5. The CDR3 is 13 residues long. The CDR3 sequence is CASSTRDRVGYTF. As DNA, the CDR3 is TGTGCCAGCAGCACCCGGGACAGGGTTGGCTACACCTTC.

V gene TRBV19 combines with J gene TRBJ1-2, with 8 bases lining up with TRBD1. CDR1 LNHDA and CDR2 SQIVND come from the germline V gene (reference sequence). The CDR3 is 13 residues long. Trimming took 9 bases from V and 2 from J; bases not matched to a gene: 5. The CDR3 DNA follows: TGTGCCAGCAGAGACAGGGGAAACTATGGCTACACCTTC. Residues: CASRDRGNYGYTF.

V and J are TRBV29-1 and TRBJ2-3; no reliable D call. Trimming left V 3 bases short and J 5 bases short, with 9 bases between. The CDR3 spans 12 residues. Germline V CDR1 and CDR2: SQVTM, ANQGSEA. CDR3 loop: CSVESPLDTQYF. In nucleotides, the CDR3 is TGCAGCGTTGAGTCCCCCTTAGATACGCAGTATTTT.

The chain joins TRBV27 to TRBJ2-7; 15 nucleotides match TRBD2. The germline V gene has CDR1 MNHEY and CDR2 SMNVEV (reference sequence). CDR3 length equals 16 residues. V shed 6 bases and J 7 bases; nucleotides not matched to a gene: 10. CDR3 sequence: CASSFGLAGGPREQYF. Here the CDR3 DNA reads TGTGCCAGCAGCTTTGGACTAGCGGGAGGGCCGAGGGAGCAGTACTTC.

V is TRBV5-1 and J is TRBJ1-2; 7 positions match TRBD1. V trimming: 1 base; J trimming: 3 bases; junction bases outside the gene matches: 9. The CDR3 totals 16 residues. The germline gives CDR1 SGHRS, CDR2 YFSETQ. The CDR3 DNA is TGCGCCAGCAGCTTGCGGGAAGGGGGCGCTGACTATGGCTACACCTTC. This translates into CASSLREGGADYGYTF.

The V gene is TRBV3-1 (or the pseudogene TRBV3-2), the J gene TRBJ2-2; 8 positions agree with TRBD2. CDR3 size: 15 residues. V lost 1 base and J lost 3; bases outside the gene matches: 1. The V gene's germline CDR1 is LGHDT and CDR2 YNNKEL (reference sequence). Here the CDR3 DNA reads TGTGCCAGCAGCCAAGCTAGCGGGTACACCGGGGAGCTGTTTTTT. Translation gives CASSQASGYTGELFF.

The rearrangement links TRBV28 to TRBJ2-3; D gene unclear. Trimming removed 3 bases at V and 2 bases at J, with 12 bases between. The CDR3 contains 15 residues. Germline CDR1 is MDHEN and CDR2 is SYDVKM. The chain's CDR3 is CASSFSLATTDTQYF. The CDR3 region has the DNA TGTGCCAGCAGTTTCTCTCTGGCCACCACAGATACGCAGTATTTT. Supplemented by reference TRBV28 and TRBJ2-3, the full variable domain reads DVKVTQSSRYLVKRTGEKVFLECVQDMDHENMFWYRQDPGLGLRLIYFSYDVKMKEKGDIPEGYSVSREKKERFSLILESASTNQTSMYLCASSFSLATTDTQYFGPGTRLTVL.

V gene TRBV30 combines with J gene TRBJ2-7; 7 bases align to TRBD2. Per the germline V gene, CDR1 is GTSNPN and CDR2 is SVGIG (reference sequence). This CDR3 has 13 residues. V lost 1 base to trimming and J lost 3 bases; unmatched junction nucleotides: 3. In DNA, the CDR3 is TGTGCCTGGAGTGGCGAGCGGGGCTACGAGCAGTACTTC. The encoded protein is CAWSGERGYEQYF.

The V call is TRBV19, the J call TRBJ2-1, with TRBD2 as a possible D gene (6 bases). This CDR3 contains 16 residues. Germline V gene lookup returns CDR1 LNHDA and CDR2 SQIVND (reference sequence). Trimming left V 5 bases short and J 5 bases short, with 19 bases between. CDR3 residues: CASSPSLRERNNEQFF. The CDR3 nucleotides are TGTGCCAGTAGTCCTAGTTTACGGGAGAGGAACAATGAGCAGTTCTTC.